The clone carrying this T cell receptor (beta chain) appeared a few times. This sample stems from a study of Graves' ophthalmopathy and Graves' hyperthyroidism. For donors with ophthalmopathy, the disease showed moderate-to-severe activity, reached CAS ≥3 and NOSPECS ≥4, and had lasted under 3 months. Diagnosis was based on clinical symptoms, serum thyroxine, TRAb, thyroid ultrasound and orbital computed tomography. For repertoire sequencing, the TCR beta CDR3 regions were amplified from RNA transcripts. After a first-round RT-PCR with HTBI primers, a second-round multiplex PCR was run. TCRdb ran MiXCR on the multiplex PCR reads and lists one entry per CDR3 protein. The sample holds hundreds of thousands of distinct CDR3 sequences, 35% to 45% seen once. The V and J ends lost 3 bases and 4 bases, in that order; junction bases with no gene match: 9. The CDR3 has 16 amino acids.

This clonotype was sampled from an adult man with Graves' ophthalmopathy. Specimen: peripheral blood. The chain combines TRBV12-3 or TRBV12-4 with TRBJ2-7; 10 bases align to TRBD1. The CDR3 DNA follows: TGTGCCAGCAGTTTCGGGACCGGGACAGGGGTGTACGAGCAGTACTTC. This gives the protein CASSFGTGTGVYEQYF.